This is a list of T cell receptor beta chains from one sample in a study of T cells in Graves' hyperthyroidism and ophthalmopathy. TCRdb re-derived calls from the multiplex PCR reads in MiXCR, one entry per CDR3 protein. In the table there are fewer than 450,000 distinct CDR3 sequences, around 15% of which are singletons. Sequencing was carried out using blood. The receptors originated from a man in his fifties with Graves' ophthalmopathy. Each CDR3 is given with its conserved first and last residue. Each record gives: V gene, CDR3 length, J gene, CDR3 protein.

TRBV6-2/TRBV6-3	17	TRBJ2-7	CASSYPGSGGLWEEQYF
TRBV25-1	14	TRBJ2-3	CASSEFDYLGTQYF
TRBV19	11	TRBJ1-2	CASSIGYRYTF
TRBV18	17	TRBJ2-2	CASSPSSGRPRAGELFF
TRBV24-1	12	TRBJ2-7	CATRDRNYEQYF
TRBV6-2/TRBV6-3	13	TRBJ2-3	CASSGSLTDTQYF
TRBV18	14	TRBJ1-1	CASSPRQDNTEAFF
TRBV11-2	16	TRBJ2-7	CASSLGPSGPGYEQYF
TRBV5-1	12	TRBJ2-7	CASSSARYEQYF
TRBV27	14	TRBJ2-1	CASTELAGVDEQFF
TRBV20-1	15	TRBJ2-7	CSARGTSGRDYEQYF
TRBV27	14	TRBJ2-7	CASSLSAASYEQYF
TRBV19	16	TRBJ2-3	CASSAYRGRVTDTQYF
TRBV28	17	TRBJ2-1	CASSTSQGLSSYNEQFF
TRBV12-3/TRBV12-4	13	TRBJ2-1	CASSLRAQDEQFF
TRBV29-1	14	TRBJ2-3	CSVPRGGAADTQYF
TRBV19	15	TRBJ2-3	CASSTRRGSSDTQYF
TRBV11-3	14	TRBJ2-1	CASSLGDRKDLQFF
TRBV6-5	17	TRBJ2-1	CASSSGTGFYPYNEQFF
TRBV7-8	14	TRBJ2-1	CASSSRRVGNEQFF
TRBV4-2	16	TRBJ2-2	CASSQGLVGNTGELFF
TRBV9	13	TRBJ2-1	CASSVASGNEQFF
TRBV4-1	15	TRBJ2-3	CASSQYGQGTDTQYF
TRBV20-1	11	TRBJ2-7	CSAGDTYEQYF
TRBV5-1	15	TRBJ2-7	CASSLGLAGINEQYF
TRBV3-1	13	TRBJ2-1	CASSQESYNEQFF
TRBV27	15	TRBJ2-4	CASGRGGSAKNIQYF
TRBV5-1	16	TRBJ1-2	CASSADRGSFAVGYTF
TRBV27	15	TRBJ2-3	CASSFEGIRTDTQYF
TRBV20-1	19	TRBJ2-2	CSATDRGGLAGGQSGELFF
TRBV2	13	TRBJ2-5	CASSKTLQETQYF
TRBV2	16	TRBJ2-7	CASSFLAGVSTHEQYF
TRBV5-4	15	TRBJ1-1	CASSQGMGMNTEAFF
TRBV29-1	16	TRBJ2-6	CSVAGQNPSGANVLTF
TRBV6-1	16	TRBJ2-3	CASSATTASLTDTQYF
TRBV28	15	TRBJ2-3	CASFDGTSATDTQYF
TRBV5-1	15	TRBJ2-2	CASSSIGRNTGELFF
TRBV6-1	11	TRBJ1-1	CASSDFILAFF
TRBV27	18	TRBJ2-3	CASSLAPATSGRKDTQYF
TRBV7-6	17	TRBJ2-3	CASSLFGSNPSTDTQYF
TRBV7-9	15	TRBJ1-4	CASSLEGGLDEKLFF
TRBV7-8	16	TRBJ2-7	CASSAGRTGGSYEQYF
TRBV7-2	17	TRBJ1-4	CASSLEFGTGGDEKLFF
TRBV6-1	14	TRBJ2-7	CASSRTSGFYEQYF
TRBV28	13	TRBJ2-7	CASSLIQGGEQYF
TRBV24-1	15	TRBJ2-7	CATSDPLAGSLEQYF
TRBV12-5	22	TRBJ2-6	CASGLVLEGPGTPTSGANVLTF
TRBV11-3	21	TRBJ2-1	CASSLDPGRTSGRATYNEQFF
TRBV3-1	13	TRBJ1-1	CASSLRGNTEAFF
TRBV6-1	13	TRBJ2-4	CASSDVDESVQYF